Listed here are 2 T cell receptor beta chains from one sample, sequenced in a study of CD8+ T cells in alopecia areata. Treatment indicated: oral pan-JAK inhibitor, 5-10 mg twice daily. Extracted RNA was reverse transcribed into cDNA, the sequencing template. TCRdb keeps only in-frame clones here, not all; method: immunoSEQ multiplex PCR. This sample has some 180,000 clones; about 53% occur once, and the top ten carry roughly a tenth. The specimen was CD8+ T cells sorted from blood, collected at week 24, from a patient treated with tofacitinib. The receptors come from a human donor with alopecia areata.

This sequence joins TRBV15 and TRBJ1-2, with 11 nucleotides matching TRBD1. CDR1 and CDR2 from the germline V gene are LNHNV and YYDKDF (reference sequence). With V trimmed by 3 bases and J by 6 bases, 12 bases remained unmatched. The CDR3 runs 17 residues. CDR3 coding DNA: TGTGCCACCAGCAGTAGGGGACAGGGGGTGAAAGCGGATGGCTACACCTTC. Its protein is CATSSRGQGVKADGYTF.

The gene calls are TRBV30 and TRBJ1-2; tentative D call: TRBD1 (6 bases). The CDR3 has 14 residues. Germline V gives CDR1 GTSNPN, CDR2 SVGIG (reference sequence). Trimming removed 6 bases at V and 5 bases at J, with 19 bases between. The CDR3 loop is CACEPQGSGYGYTF. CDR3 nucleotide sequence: TGTGCCTGTGAACCACAGGGATCCGGTTATGGCTACACCTTC.